The next 29 T cell receptor beta chains were all read from a single sample in a study of PD-1 blockade in classical Hodgkin lymphoma. TCRdb's copy holds only in-frame clones and misses some; the assay was immunoSEQ multiplex PCR. The table lists some 58,000 clones, about 90% of them singletons. Time point denoted: cycle 4 day 1 (C4D1), after 5 to 7 weeks of nivolumab. With no exception, relapse followed autologous stem cell transplantation in all patients, and brentuximab vedotin exposure varied. This specimen was peripheral blood mononuclear cells (PBMCs), taken before the fourth cycle of nivolumab. The source of these receptors is a human donor with classical Hodgkin lymphoma.

CDR3 loop: CASSLGGPTSTDTQYF. CDR3 DNA sequence: TGTGCCAGCAGCTTGGGGGGGCCTACTAGCACAGATACGCAGTATTTT. This sequence joins TRBV5-4 and TRBJ2-3, with a possible D match to TRBD1 (6 bases). CDR1 SGHNT and CDR2 YYREEE come from the germline V gene (reference sequence). The CDR3 has 16 amino acids. The V end lost 0 bases, the J end lost 0 bases, and 11 bases lay between the germline ends.

V gene TRBV11-2 combines with J gene TRBJ2-3; 7 nucleotides line up with TRBD2. CDR1 and CDR2 (germline): SGHAT, FQNNGV. This CDR3 spans 15 amino acids. J gave up 1 base and V 4 bases, and 5 bases lay outside the gene matches. The CDR3 loop reads CASSSLRGGTDTQYF. In DNA, the CDR3 is TGTGCCAGCAGCTCCCTTCGGGGGGGCACAGATACGCAGTATTTT.

This clone occurred once. This chain connects TRBV19 to TRBJ2-7; weak D call: TRBD1 (7 bases). The CDR3 is 15 amino acids. The germline gives CDR1 LNHDA, CDR2 SQIVND (reference sequence). With 3 bases removed from V and 4 bases from J, the gap between germline ends came to 16 bases. Here the CDR3 reads CASSIAEGAYYEQYF. CDR3 coding DNA: TGTGCCAGTAGTATCGCGGAGGGGGCGTATTACGAGCAGTACTTC.

The V and J genes are TRBV5-1 and TRBJ2-7, with a possible D match to TRBD2 (6 bases). The CDR3 runs 13 residues. V lost 4 bases to trimming and J lost 5 bases, with 13 bases between them. Germline assignment: CDR1 SGHRS and CDR2 YFSETQ. The CDR3 region has the DNA TGCGCCAGCAGCGATGGGGGGATCCACGAGCAGTACTTC. It encodes CASSDGGIHEQYF.

The rearrangement links TRBV5-8 to TRBJ2-5, with TRBD1 identical over 9 bases. V trimming: 3 bases; J trimming: 5 bases; junction bases outside the gene matches: 8. The CDR3 covers 15 residues. Germline CDR1 reads SGHTS; CDR2 reads YDEGEE. CDR3 protein: CASSSPQGAGETQYF. DNA for the CDR3: TGTGCCAGCAGCTCCCCACAGGGGGCGGGGGAGACCCAGTACTTC.

The chain uses TRBV6-5 and TRBJ1-1; D is possibly TRBD1 (6 bases). Per germline, CDR1 MNHEY and CDR2 SVGAGI. The CDR3 loop spans 14 amino acids. V lost 9 bases and J 3 bases, leaving 17 bases between the germline ends. As DNA, the CDR3 is TGTGCCAGTAACTCTAGGGGGTACTACACTGAAGCTTTCTTT. Residues: CASNSRGYYTEAFF.

The chain links TRBV6-1 to TRBJ2-1; D is perhaps TRBD2 (5 bases). From germline, CDR1 is MNHNS and CDR2 SASEGT. Trimming took off 4 bases at V and 0 bases at J, with 13 bases between the two ends. This CDR3 is built from 16 residues. CDR3: CASSAPSGSSYNEQFF. CDR3 coding DNA: TGTGCCAGCAGTGCTCCCAGCGGAAGCTCCTACAATGAGCAGTTCTTC.

The CDR3 nucleotides read TGTGCCAGCAGTGAATCTAGTTTTTACGAGCAGTACTTC. The encoded protein is CASSESSFYEQYF. The gene calls are TRBV2 and TRBJ2-7; no firm D call. Germline CDR1 and CDR2: SNHLY and FYNNEI. CDR3 length: 13 amino acids. The ends were cut back, 2 bases at V and 4 bases at J, with 9 bases in the middle.

The chain combines TRBV5-4 with TRBJ1-6; D is possibly TRBD1 (5 bases). Germline V gene lookup returns CDR1 SGHNT and CDR2 YYREEE (reference sequence). V was clipped by 0 bases and J by 9 bases, with 16 bases between them. The CDR3 spans 16 residues. This chain's CDR3 is CASSLGGWVPGSPLHF. CDR3 DNA: TGTGCCAGCAGCTTGGGGGGCTGGGTTCCGGGTTCACCCCTCCACTTT.

The V gene is TRBV7-9, the J gene TRBJ2-7; TRBD2 is a possible D gene (6 bases). Germline assignment: CDR1 SEHNR and CDR2 FQNEAQ (reference sequence). The CDR3 is made up of 11 amino acids. With 4 bases removed from V and 11 bases from J, the gap between germline ends came to 12 bases. Here the CDR3 reads CASSCGDCKYF. The CDR3 nucleotides read TGTGCCAGCAGCTGCGGGGACTGCAAGTACTTC. The full variable domain, with the rest looked up from reference TRBV7-9 and TRBJ2-7, is DTGVSQNPRHKITKRGQNVTFRCDPISEHNRLYWYRQTLGQGPEFLTYFQNEAQLEKSRLLSDRFSAERPKGSFSTLEIQRTEQGDSAMYLCASSCGDCKYFGPGTRLTVT.

The chain employs TRBV4-2 and TRBJ2-6, with D possibly being TRBD1 (6 bases). The length of the CDR3 is 16 residues. V lost 0 bases and J 1 base, leaving 7 bases between the germline ends. From germline, CDR1 is LGHNA and CDR2 YNFKEQ. CDR3 sequence (DNA): TGTGCCAGCAGCCAAGAAACAGGGTCTGGGGCCAACGTCCTGACTTTC. Translation: CASSQETGSGANVLTF.

This rearrangement joins TRBV7-6 to TRBJ1-1; possible D gene TRBD1, 5 bases. Germline loops: CDR1 SGHVS, CDR2 FNYEAQ. Trimming cost V 0 bases and J 4 bases, with 12 bases left between them. This CDR3 is built from 15 residues. The CDR3 loop reads CASSLADRGSTEAFF. In DNA, the CDR3 is TGTGCCAGCAGCTTAGCCGATAGGGGAAGCACTGAAGCTTTCTTT.

This chain links TRBV5-1 with TRBJ1-2; D gene unclear. CDR3 length: 14 residues. The germline CDR1 and CDR2 sequences are SGHRS and YFSETQ. V was shortened by 0 bases and J by 3 bases, with 9 bases between the two germline ends. The CDR3 DNA is TGCGCCAGCAGCTTGGGGACTTTTCACTATGGCTACACCTTC. This gives the protein CASSLGTFHYGYTF.

This chain links TRBV7-9 with TRBJ1-1, with 11 bases that match TRBD1. CDR1 is SEHNR, CDR2 FQNEAQ, per germline (reference sequence). V shed 5 bases and J 7 bases; nucleotides not matched to a gene: 9. The CDR3 runs to 15 residues. Written as DNA, the CDR3 is TGTGCCAGCAGCCTGGACAGGGGGCCTAGATTTGAAGCTTTCTTT. Protein: CASSLDRGPRFEAFF.

The chain recombines TRBV10-3 with TRBJ1-5; 7 bases align to TRBD1. CDR3 length: 15 amino acids. CDR1 and CDR2 from the germline V gene are ENHRY and SYGVKD. V dropped 3 bases and J dropped 5; count of bases not matched to a gene: 7. The CDR3 loop reads CAISDLGQEDQPQHF. The CDR3, as DNA: TGTGCCATCAGTGACCTAGGACAGGAGGATCAGCCCCAGCATTTT.

This chain joins TRBV29-1 and TRBJ2-1; D is possibly TRBD2 (6 bases). In germline, CDR1 is SQVTM, CDR2 ANQGSEA. The CDR3 covers 12 residues. V lost 3 bases, J lost 9 bases, and 12 bases lay in between. The CDR3, as DNA: TGCAGCGTTGATACGGGGGTCACTGAGCAGTTCTTC. Encoded protein: CSVDTGVTEQFF.

The V gene is TRBV27, the J gene TRBJ2-2; D call uncertain. Germline loops: CDR1 MNHEY, CDR2 SMNVEV (reference sequence). The V end was cut by 5 bases, the J end by 3 bases, with 10 bases between. The CDR3 sequence is 14 residues long. The CDR3 sequence: CASSVGYDTGELFF. DNA for the CDR3: TGTGCCAGCAGTGTAGGGTACGACACCGGGGAGCTGTTTTTT.

V and J are TRBV6-1 and TRBJ1-2, with 7 bases that match TRBD1. CDR3 size: 15 residues. J gave up 5 bases and V 8 bases, and 14 bases lay outside the gene matches. CDR1 is MNHNS, CDR2 SASEGT, per germline. CDR3 region: CASLRTGDSKYGYTF. The CDR3 region has the DNA TGTGCCAGCTTACGAACGGGGGACAGCAAATATGGCTACACCTTC.

The gene calls are TRBV13 and TRBJ1-1; D remains unclear. Trimming took off 0 bases at V and 8 bases at J, with 10 bases between the two ends. CDR1 is PRHDT, CDR2 FYEKMQ, per germline (reference sequence). The CDR3 contains 13 residues. CDR3 coding DNA: TGTGCCAGCAGCTTAGGACGGCCGAACGAAGCTTTCTTT. Amino acid sequence: CASSLGRPNEAFF. Full variable domain (missing parts from reference TRBV13 and TRBJ1-1): AAGVIQSPRHLIKEKRETATLKCYPIPRHDTVYWYQQGPGQDPQFLISFYEKMQSDKGSIPDRFSAQQFSDYHSELNMSSLELGDSALYFCASSLGRPNEAFFGQGTRLTVV.

V and J are TRBV23-1 and TRBJ1-3, with D unclear. TRBV23-1 belongs to the ORF category, with a function that is uncertain. This CDR3 region has 12 residues. The V end lost 3 bases, the J end lost 4 bases, and 4 bases lay between the germline ends. The DNA of the CDR3 is TGCGCCAGCAGTCAGGCAGGAAACACCATATATTTT. Its translation is CASSQAGNTIYF.

This sequence joins TRBV2 and TRBJ2-5, with 7 bases fitting TRBD1. V lost 7 bases to trimming and J lost 5 bases; unmatched junction nucleotides: 13. Germline CDR1 reads SNHLY; CDR2 reads FYNNEI. This CDR3 has 15 residues. CDR3 in amino acids: CASTTLGGVGETQYF. In DNA form, the CDR3 reads TGTGCCAGCACTACCCTAGGGGGCGTGGGGGAGACCCAGTACTTC.

The chain joins TRBV19 to TRBJ2-2; 12 bases fit TRBD2. The J segment lost 0 bases and the V segment lost 5 bases, leaving 7 bases of the junction unmatched. The V gene's germline CDR1 is LNHDA and CDR2 SQIVND (reference sequence). The CDR3 has 18 residues. DNA for the CDR3: TGTGCCAGTAGTTTGGGGACTAGCGGGTTCGCGAACACCGGGGAGCTGTTTTTT. It yields the protein CASSLGTSGFANTGELFF.

This rearrangement joins TRBV6-1 to TRBJ2-1; 9 bases align to TRBD2. Per the germline V gene, CDR1 is MNHNS and CDR2 is SASEGT. The ends lost 1 base at V and 8 bases at J; junction bases unmatched: 6. The CDR3 loop spans 15 amino acids. The CDR3 loop reads CASSEGGGAVYEQFF. CDR3 sequence (DNA): TGTGCCAGCAGTGAAGGCGGGGGGGCCGTCTATGAGCAGTTCTTC.

The rearrangement uses TRBV5-4 and TRBJ1-6, with D maybe TRBD1 (6 bases). The germline V and J ends were trimmed by 3 bases and 3 bases, with 13 bases remaining between them. Looked up from germline, CDR1 is SGHNT and CDR2 is YYREEE (reference sequence). The CDR3 is 16 residues long. The CDR3 DNA is TGTGCCAGCAGCTCCTACAGGGAGGGCTATAATTCACCCCTCCACTTT. Amino acid sequence: CASSSYREGYNSPLHF. Full variable domain (remainder filled in from reference TRBV5-4 and TRBJ1-6): ETGVTQSPTHLIKTRGQQVTLRCSSQSGHNTVSWYQQALGQGPQFIFQYYREEENGRGNFPPRFSGLQFPNYSSELNVNALELDDSALYLCASSSYREGYNSPLHFGNGTRLTVT.

This clone was seen more than once but under ten times. The chain has TRBV19 and TRBJ1-2; D unclear. V lost 3 bases and J lost 3, with 5 bases in between. This CDR3 contains 12 residues. CDR1 and CDR2 from the germline V gene are LNHDA and SQIVND (reference sequence). The CDR3 nucleotides read TGTGCCAGTAGTATCGAGGACTATGGCTACACCTTC. Translating it yields CASSIEDYGYTF.

In its sample, this clone was seen a few times. The rearrangement joins TRBV19 to TRBJ1-1, with 9 bases fitting TRBD1. CDR3 size: 15 residues. The junction had 11 bases not matched to a gene; V was cut back by 6 bases and J by 6 bases. Germline assignment: CDR1 LNHDA and CDR2 SQIVND (reference sequence). The CDR3 sequence is CASSRVGQGRPEAFF. As DNA, the CDR3 is TGTGCCAGTAGCAGAGTAGGACAGGGGCGCCCTGAAGCTTTCTTT.

The rearrangement uses TRBV5-1 and TRBJ2-5, with TRBD1 matching over 7 bases. Germline-derived CDR1 and CDR2 are SGHRS and YFSETQ. After removal of 3 bases from V and 4 bases from J, the junction contained 9 bases not matched to a gene. The CDR3 is 15 amino acids. The CDR3 loop is CASSSNRGLGETQYF. In nucleotides, the CDR3 is TGCGCCAGCAGCTCAAACAGGGGCCTCGGAGAGACCCAGTACTTC.

The V call is TRBV30, the J call TRBJ1-1; 12 bases align to TRBD1. In germline, CDR1 is GTSNPN, CDR2 SVGIG (reference sequence). This CDR3 spans 21 amino acids. V gave up 4 bases and J gave up 3 bases; unmatched junction bases: 24. The CDR3 DNA sequence: TGTGCCTGGAATACTTCATCTTGGGGACAGGGGGCAGGTGGGCCCTACACTGAAGCTTTCTTT. It encodes CAWNTSSWGQGAGGPYTEAFF. Full variable domain (outside the CDR3, taken from reference TRBV30 and TRBJ1-1): SQTIHQWPATLVQPVGSPLSLECTVEGTSNPNLYWYRQAAGRGLQLLFYSVGIGQISSEVPQNLSASRPQDRQFILSSKKLLLSDSGFYLCAWNTSSWGQGAGGPYTEAFFGQGTRLTVV.

The chain is built from TRBV15 and TRBJ1-2; D is unclear. V gave up 0 bases and J gave up 4 bases, with 18 bases separating them. CDR1 and CDR2 (germline): LNHNV, YYDKDF (reference sequence). The CDR3 runs 17 residues. CDR3 loop: CATSRDLFRPASYGYTF. The CDR3, as DNA: TGTGCCACCAGCAGAGATCTTTTCCGTCCGGCCTCCTATGGCTACACCTTC.